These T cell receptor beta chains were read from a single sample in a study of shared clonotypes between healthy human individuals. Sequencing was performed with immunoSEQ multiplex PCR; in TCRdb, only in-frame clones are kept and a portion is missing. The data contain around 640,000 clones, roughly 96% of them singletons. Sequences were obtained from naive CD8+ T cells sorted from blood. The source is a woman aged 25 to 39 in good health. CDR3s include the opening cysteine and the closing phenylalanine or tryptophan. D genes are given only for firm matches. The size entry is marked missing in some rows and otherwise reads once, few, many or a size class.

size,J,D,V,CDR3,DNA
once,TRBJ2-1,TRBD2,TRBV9,CASSVAEAGGDNEQFF,TGTGCCAGCAGCGTAGCAGAAGCGGGAGGGGACAATGAGCAGTTCTTC
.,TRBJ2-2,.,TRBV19,CASSIDLADTTNTGELFF,TGTGCCAGTAGTATAGATCTAGCAGACACTACGAACACCGGGGAGCTGTTTTTT
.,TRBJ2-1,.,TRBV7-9,CASSKGVASYNEQFF,TGTGCCAGCAGTAAGGGGGTAGCCTCCTACAATGAGCAGTTCTTC
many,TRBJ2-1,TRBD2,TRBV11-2,CASSNVAGGEDEQFF,TGTGCCAGCAGTAATGTAGCGGGAGGAGAGGATGAGCAGTTCTTC
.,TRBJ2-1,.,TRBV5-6,CASSLVGDNEQFF,TGTGCCAGCAGCTTGGTCGGAGACAATGAGCAGTTCTTC
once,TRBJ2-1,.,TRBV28,CASSYYGGSYNEQFF,TGTGCCAGCAGTTATTACGGAGGGTCGTACAATGAGCAGTTCTTC
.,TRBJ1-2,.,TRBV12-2,CASRLAGAADANYGYTF,TGTGCAAGTCGCTTAGCGGGGGCAGCAGACGCTAACTATGGCTACACCTTC
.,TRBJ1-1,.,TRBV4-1,CASSQKMNTEAFF,TGCGCCAGCAGCCAGAAAATGAACACTGAAGCTTTCTTT
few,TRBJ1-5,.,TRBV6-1,CASSGKTASNQPQHF,TGTGCCAGCAGTGGGAAGACAGCTAGCAATCAGCCCCAGCATTTT
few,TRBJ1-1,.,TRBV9,CASRVGGEAFF,TGTGCCAGCAGGGTCGGGGGTGAAGCTTTCTTT
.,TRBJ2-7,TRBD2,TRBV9,CASNHGDIAGEQYF,TGTGCCAGCAACCACGGGGACATAGCGGGGGAGCAGTACTTC
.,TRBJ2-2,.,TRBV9,CASSLLRGEGTGELFF,TGTGCCAGCAGCCTACTGAGGGGAGAGGGCACCGGGGAGCTGTTTTTT
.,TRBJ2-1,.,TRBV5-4,CASSFRGGRPPPFF,TGTGCCAGCAGCTTTAGGGGGGGACGGCCACCTCCCTTCTTC
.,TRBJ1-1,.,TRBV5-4,CASSLGESTEAFF,TGTGCCAGCAGCTTGGGGGAGAGCACTGAAGCTTTCTTT
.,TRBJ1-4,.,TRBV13,CASSQGHRKRMFF,TGTGCCAGCAGCCAAGGACACCGAAAAAGGATGTTTTTT
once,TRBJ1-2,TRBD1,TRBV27,CASSLKGTGWGYTF,TGTGCCAGCAGTTTAAAAGGGACAGGGTGGGGCTACACCTTC
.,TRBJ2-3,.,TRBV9,CASSPNKDTQYF,TGTGCCAGCAGCCCCAATAAAGATACGCAGTATTTT